The 9 T cell receptor beta chains below were found in one sample sequenced in a study of shared T cell receptors in the human thymus. The assay was immunoSEQ multiplex PCR, and TCRdb's table has in-frame clones only and misses some. The profile shows 450,000 to 650,000 clones, around 78% of them singletons. These same data were also listed under a study on human thymus T cells.

The sequencing input was thymocytes. The receptor source for this set is a boy younger than two with a congenital heart defect.

V is TRBV6-1 and J is TRBJ2-3; 8 nucleotides line up with TRBD2. CDR3 length: 15 amino acids. Germline CDR1 is MNHNS and CDR2 is SASEGT. The ends lost 8 bases at V and 5 bases at J; junction bases unmatched: 12. This CDR3 is CASPNPSGSIDTQYF. Here the CDR3 DNA reads TGTGCCAGCCCCAACCCAAGCGGGAGTATAGATACGCAGTATTTT.

V is TRBV11-3 and J is TRBJ1-1, with D hard to call. Trimming removed 0 bases from V and 1 base from J, with 15 bases in between. Germline assignment: CDR1 SGHNT and CDR2 YENEEA. The CDR3 is made up of 17 amino acids. CDR3 nucleotides: TGTGCCAGCAGCTTAGATAATGCGGCACCCACGAACACTGAAGCTTTCTTT. It specifies CASSLDNAAPTNTEAFF.

V and J are TRBV15 and TRBJ2-7, with 7 nucleotides matching TRBD2. Germline CDR1 LNHNV, CDR2 YYDKDF (reference sequence). Losses at the gene ends were 1 base for V and 5 bases for J; bases not matched to a gene: 5. The CDR3 contains 14 residues. CDR3 coding DNA: TGTGCCACCAGCAGAGGGGAGGGCTGGGACGAGCAGTACTTC. Its protein is CATSRGEGWDEQYF.

V gene TRBV4-1 combines with J gene TRBJ2-2; no definite D call. Trimming left V 1 base short and J 0 bases short, with 21 bases between. Germline V CDR1 and CDR2: MGHRA, YSYEKL. The CDR3 is 20 amino acids. The CDR3 coding sequence is TGCGCCAGCAGCCAAGGGTCCAGGTCCCATTGGTTCGCGAACACCGGGGAGCTGTTTTTT. This codes for CASSQGSRSHWFANTGELFF.

The chain combines TRBV5-4 with TRBJ1-1, with TRBD1 matching over 8 bases. V dropped 0 bases and J dropped 1; count of bases not matched to a gene: 2. CDR1 is SGHNT, CDR2 YYREEE, per germline (reference sequence). The CDR3 covers 15 residues. CDR3 residues: CASSLGDRGNTEAFF. CDR3 bases: TGTGCCAGCAGCTTGGGCGACAGGGGGAACACTGAAGCTTTCTTT. Full variable domain (missing parts from reference TRBV5-4 and TRBJ1-1): ETGVTQSPTHLIKTRGQQVTLRCSSQSGHNTVSWYQQALGQGPQFIFQYYREEENGRGNFPPRFSGLQFPNYSSELNVNALELDDSALYLCASSLGDRGNTEAFFGQGTRLTVV.

This chain links TRBV5-1 with TRBJ2-7; a possible D gene is TRBD2 (6 bases). The length of the CDR3 is 13 residues. V lost 5 bases and J lost 5, with 14 bases in between. The germline CDR1 and CDR2 sequences are SGHRS and YFSETQ. The CDR3 loop is CASRTQWGDEQYF. CDR3 nucleotides: TGCGCCAGCAGAACGCAGTGGGGGGACGAGCAGTACTTC.

J is TRBJ2-7 and V is TRBV18; D is possibly TRBD1 (5 bases). Germline V gene data show CDR1 as KGHSH and CDR2 as LQKENI. With 0 bases removed from V and 2 bases from J, the gap between germline ends came to 11 bases. This CDR3 contains 15 residues. The CDR3 bases are TGTGCCAGCTCACCACCAGGGGCGGCCGCCTACGAGCAGTACTTC. Encoded protein: CASSPPGAAAYEQYF.

This clone was found a few times. The V call is TRBV2, the J call TRBJ1-5; 12 nucleotides agree with TRBD1. The CDR3 spans 17 residues. The junction had 6 bases not matched to a gene; V was cut back by 0 bases and J by 6 bases. Germline CDR1 is SNHLY and CDR2 is FYNNEI. The CDR3 DNA is TGTGCCAGCAGTGAAGCGGTCGGGACAGGGGGCTTTCAGCCCCAGCATTTT. Amino acids: CASSEAVGTGGFQPQHF.

The chain has TRBV20-1 and TRBJ2-7; D gene unclear. V lost 1 base, J lost 6 bases, and 7 bases lay in between. The germline CDR1 and CDR2 sequences are DFQATT and SNEGSKA (reference sequence). This CDR3 comprises 11 residues. The CDR3 nucleotides are TGCAGTGCTAGAGGACTCCCCGAGCAGTACTTC. As protein: CSARGLPEQYF.